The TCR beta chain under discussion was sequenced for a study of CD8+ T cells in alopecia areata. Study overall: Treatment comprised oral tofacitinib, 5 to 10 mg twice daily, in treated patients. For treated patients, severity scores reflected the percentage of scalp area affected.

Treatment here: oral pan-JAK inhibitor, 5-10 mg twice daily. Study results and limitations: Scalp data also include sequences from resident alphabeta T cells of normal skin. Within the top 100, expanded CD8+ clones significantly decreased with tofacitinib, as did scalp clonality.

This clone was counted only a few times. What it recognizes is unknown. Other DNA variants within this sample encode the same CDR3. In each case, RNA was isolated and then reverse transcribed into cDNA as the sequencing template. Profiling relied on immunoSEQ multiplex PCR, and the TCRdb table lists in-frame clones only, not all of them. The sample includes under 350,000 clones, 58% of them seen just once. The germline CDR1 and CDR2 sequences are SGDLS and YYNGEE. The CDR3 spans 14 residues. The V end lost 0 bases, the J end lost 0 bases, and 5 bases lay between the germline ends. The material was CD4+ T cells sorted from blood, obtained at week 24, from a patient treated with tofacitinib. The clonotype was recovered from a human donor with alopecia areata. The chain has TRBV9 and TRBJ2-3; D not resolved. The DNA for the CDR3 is TGTGCCAGCAGCGTAGTCTCTAGCACAGATACGCAGTATTTT. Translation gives CASSVVSSTDTQYF.